The sequence of this TCR beta chain was determined in a study of cytomegalovirus exposure and HLA in healthy donors. Overall study findings and caveats: Researchers had no immune exposure information except CMV serostatus available. Overall, roughly 160 TCR beta chains were annotated as cytomegalovirus-associated. A link between a missense DCLRE1C variant and TCR beta V- and J-gene trimming emerged from a later analysis.

As to this clone: As yet, its antigen is unknown.

Germline CDR1 is SEHNR and CDR2 is FQNEAQ (reference sequence). The CDR3 loop spans 9 amino acids. V lost 9 bases, J lost 7 bases, and 6 bases lay in between. Primers: 60 Vbeta forward and 13 Jbeta reverse. Produced via immunoSEQ multiplex PCR; TCRdb's table is partial and in-frame only. The profile shows roughly 160,000 clones, under 80% of them singletons. The chain recombines TRBV7-9 with TRBJ1-2; D gene ambiguous. This TCR derives from a man aged 35 to 55 in good health and CMV-seronegative. The sequenced material came from PBMCs. DNA of the CDR3: TGTGCCAGTGGAGGTGGCTACACCTTC. It specifies CASGGGYTF.